The 30 T cell receptor beta chains below were found in one sample sequenced in a study of CD8+CD57+ T cells in acquired aplastic anemia. CDR3 and TCR beta VDJ profiling relied on genomic DNA as the template. One entry per CDR3 protein results from TCRdb running MiXCR on the reads. The repertoire consists of 180,000 or so distinct CDR3 sequences, with under 55% occurring once and the leading ten covering 2.5% to 3.5%. Sequencing was done on a sample of sorted CD4+, CD8+, or CD8+CD57+ T cells (not recorded which) from PBMCs. These TCRs come from a human donor in good health.

The J gene is TRBJ2-7, the V gene TRBV10-3, with 7 bases matching TRBD2. Trimming cost V 10 bases and J 12 bases; bases outside gene matches: 24. The CDR3 has 15 residues. Germline V lookup: CDR1 ENHRY, CDR2 SYGVKD. Here the CDR3 reads CATGGSGIGLVRVYF. CDR3 DNA sequence: TGTGCCACAGGAGGATCCGGGATCGGACTAGTTCGGGTGTACTTC.

This clonotype was counted ten times or more. The chain uses TRBV6-1 and TRBJ2-7, with 10 bases aligning to TRBD1. The CDR3 has 14 amino acids. The germline V gene has CDR1 MNHNS and CDR2 SASEGT. With 6 bases clipped from V and 0 bases from J, the junction kept 2 bases outside the gene matches. The CDR3 region is CASRTGGHSYEQYF. In nucleotides, the CDR3 is TGTGCCAGCAGGACAGGGGGCCACTCCTACGAGCAGTACTTC.

Many counts were recorded for this clonotype. This rearrangement joins TRBV20-1 to TRBJ2-1; TRBD2 matches at 9 bases. V dropped 5 bases and J dropped 6; count of bases not matched to a gene: 8. From germline, CDR1 is DFQATT and CDR2 SNEGSKA (reference sequence). This CDR3 spans 14 amino acids. The CDR3 DNA sequence: TGCAGTGCTGCGTTAGCGGGAGATCCCAATGAGCAGTTCTTC. Translated, it gives CSAALAGDPNEQFF.

On this clonotype: A much larger clone lies a single base off, so this may be a read error. This chain links TRBV7-9 with TRBJ1-1, with a possible D match to TRBD1 (5 bases). Germline V CDR1 and CDR2: SEHNR, FQNEAQ (reference sequence). Trimming removed 8 bases at V and 0 bases at J, with 16 bases between. This CDR3 has 15 amino acids. CDR3 DNA: TGTGCCAGCCGGGACGGAACATCCATGAACACTGAAGCTTTCTTT. Translating it yields CASRDGTSMNTEAFF.

This clonotype was recorded at least ten times. This chain links TRBV6-1 with TRBJ2-7; weak D call: TRBD1 (6 bases). V was shortened by 6 bases and J by 3 bases, with 12 bases between the two germline ends. Germline assignment: CDR1 MNHNS and CDR2 SASEGT. The CDR3 is made up of 13 amino acids. The CDR3 protein is CASSRDTYYEQYF. The CDR3 nucleotides read TGTGCCAGCAGCCGGGACACCTACTACGAGCAGTACTTC.

The chain joins TRBV3-1 to TRBJ2-3, with D maybe TRBD2 (6 bases). There are 15 residues in the CDR3. The germline V and J ends were trimmed by 1 base and 6 bases, with 14 bases remaining between them. The germline gives CDR1 LGHDT, CDR2 YNNKEL (reference sequence). The chain's CDR3 is CASSQVRGTWDTQYF. The CDR3 DNA reads TGTGCCAGCAGCCAAGTCCGAGGGACTTGGGATACGCAGTATTTT.

This clonotype has at least ten counts. The chain links TRBV11-2 to TRBJ2-5; 8 bases fit TRBD2. The CDR3 spans 13 residues. V was clipped by 2 bases and J by 4 bases; unmatched bases: 0. Germline V gives CDR1 SGHAT, CDR2 FQNNGV. The CDR3 reads CASSLSGGETQYF. CDR3 coding DNA: TGTGCCAGCAGCTTAAGCGGGGGAGAGACCCAGTACTTC.

This chain connects TRBV30 to TRBJ2-3; D possibly corresponds to TRBD1 (6 bases). V was trimmed by 0 bases and J by 4 bases, leaving 8 bases between them. Germline CDR1 and CDR2: GTSNPN and SVGIG (reference sequence). This CDR3 has 13 residues. In DNA form, the CDR3 reads TGTGCCTGGAGTGTACACAGGGCAGATACGCAGTATTTT. As protein: CAWSVHRADTQYF.

The chain uses TRBV29-1 and TRBJ2-7; D remains unclear. The CDR3 sequence is 11 residues long. V was pared by 4 bases and J by 6 bases, with 10 bases between. Germline CDR1 reads SQVTM; CDR2 reads ANQGSEA. DNA of the CDR3: TGCAGCGTTGGGGCCGTGGGCGAGCAGTACTTC. This translates into CSVGAVGEQYF.

The chain uses TRBV5-1 and TRBJ2-5, with D uncertain. V was trimmed by 0 bases and J by 3 bases, leaving 15 bases between them. This CDR3 spans 16 amino acids. The germline CDR1 and CDR2 sequences are SGHRS and YFSETQ. CDR3 amino acids: CASSLAGPARKETQYF. CDR3 DNA: TGCGCCAGCAGCTTGGCCGGACCAGCAAGGAAAGAGACCCAGTACTTC.

A note on this clonotype: The junction shows a germline mismatch at one end, possibly a read error. The gene calls are TRBV20-1 and TRBJ2-7, with D perhaps being TRBD1 or TRBD2 (5 bases each). The germline V gene encodes CDR1 DFQATT and CDR2 SNEGSKA (reference sequence). CDR3 length: 16 amino acids. The CDR3, as DNA: TGCAGTGCTGAGGGGCGCCAGGGCCAGAGGTTCTACGAGCAGTGCTTC. This sequence encodes CSAEGRQGQRFYEQCF.

This rearrangement joins TRBV6-5 to TRBJ1-6; D remains unclear. Trimming removed 8 bases from V and 6 bases from J, with 14 bases in between. This CDR3 contains 14 residues. Germline CDR1 is MNHEY and CDR2 is SVGAGI. CDR3 region: CASGHFEGNSPLHF. The CDR3, as DNA: TGTGCCAGCGGTCACTTTGAGGGTAATTCACCCCTCCACTTT.

The chain employs TRBV5-4 and TRBJ2-1; 14 positions agree with TRBD2. The CDR3 extends over 16 amino acids. V lost 4 bases to trimming and J lost 7 bases; unmatched junction nucleotides: 7. Per the germline V gene, CDR1 is SGHNT and CDR2 is YYREEE (reference sequence). CDR3 protein: CASSLERLAGGNEQFF. The CDR3 nucleotides are TGTGCCAGCAGCCTGGAAAGACTAGCGGGAGGGAATGAGCAGTTCTTC.

The table lists this clonotype with many counts. The chain links TRBV5-4 to TRBJ1-5; 9 bases map to TRBD1. The V segment lost 0 bases and the J segment 6 bases; nucleotides outside the gene matches: 19. The germline CDR1 and CDR2 sequences are SGHNT and YYREEE (reference sequence). The CDR3 covers 20 residues. CDR3 sequence (DNA): TGTGCCAGCAGCTTGGGAATCACAGGGGGCCGCGGACTAATTGGTCAGCCCCAGCATTTT. This sequence encodes CASSLGITGGRGLIGQPQHF.

This clonotype has ten or more counts. The V call is TRBV2, the J call TRBJ1-1, with 9 bases matching TRBD1. Trimming at V came to 6 bases and at J to 1 base, leaving 9 bases not matched to a gene. The germline V gene encodes CDR1 SNHLY and CDR2 FYNNEI. The CDR3 covers 16 residues. The CDR3 region is CASSAGTGRGNTEAFF. The CDR3 nucleotides read TGTGCCAGCAGCGCCGGGACAGGGAGGGGGAACACTGAAGCTTTCTTT.

There are a few counts of this clonotype. This chain connects TRBV15 to TRBJ2-1; 11 positions match TRBD1. Germline CDR1 and CDR2: LNHNV and YYDKDF (reference sequence). The V and J ends lost 3 bases and 7 bases, in that order; junction bases with no gene match: 5. This CDR3 has 15 residues. Here the CDR3 reads CATSSGTGGHNEQFF. In DNA form, the CDR3 reads TGTGCCACCAGCAGTGGGACAGGGGGGCATAATGAGCAGTTCTTC.

The chain combines TRBV29-1 with TRBJ2-5, with D maybe TRBD1 (6 bases). Germline CDR1 SQVTM, CDR2 ANQGSEA. With 2 bases removed from V and 3 bases from J, the gap between germline ends came to 10 bases. This CDR3 has 13 residues. The CDR3 DNA reads as TGCAGCGTTGAACGGACAGCAAAAGAGACCCAGTACTTC. As protein: CSVERTAKETQYF.

This clonotype was counted at least ten times. The chain recombines TRBV7-2 with TRBJ1-2, with D uncertain. The V end lost 5 bases, the J end lost 8 bases, and 15 bases lay between the germline ends. CDR3 size: 13 residues. Germline values: CDR1 SGHTA, CDR2 FQGNSA. The CDR3 sequence: CASSKDLVEGYTF. In nucleotides, the CDR3 is TGTGCCAGCAGCAAAGACCTGGTTGAGGGCTACACCTTC.

In the case of this clonotype: One base away lies a much larger clone, so this may be a sequencing read error. J is TRBJ2-7 and V is TRBV10-3; 10 bases line up with TRBD2. Trimming removed 6 bases from V and 4 bases from J; junction bases left unmatched: 9. From germline, CDR1 is ENHRY and CDR2 SYGVKD. The CDR3 runs to 15 residues. CDR3 in DNA: TGTGCCATCAGCGACCCTAGCGGGAGTCCGTACGAGCAGTACTTC. Translation gives CAISDPSGSPYEQYF.

This clonotype was picked up a small number of times. V and J are TRBV20-1 and TRBJ2-1; 7 nucleotides match TRBD2. This CDR3 is built from 13 residues. The V and J ends lost 2 bases and 6 bases, in that order; junction bases with no gene match: 4. From germline, CDR1 is DFQATT and CDR2 SNEGSKA (reference sequence). This CDR3 reads CSARSGVLNEQFF. The CDR3 DNA reads as TGCAGTGCTAGAAGCGGGGTACTCAATGAGCAGTTCTTC.

The chain couples TRBV5-1 to TRBJ2-1, with 12 bases that match TRBD2. This CDR3 spans 18 amino acids. Per germline, CDR1 SGHRS and CDR2 YFSETQ. The V segment lost 1 base and the J segment 5 bases; nucleotides outside the gene matches: 10. The CDR3 sequence: CASSLLRAGLAGNNEQFF. CDR3 sequence (DNA): TGCGCCAGCAGCTTGCTCCGAGCTGGACTAGCGGGGAACAATGAGCAGTTCTTC.

As regards this clonotype: A junction boundary mismatches the germline segment, possibly from a read error. The chain combines TRBV20-1 with TRBJ2-2; 9 positions agree with TRBD2. The germline V gene has CDR1 DFQATT and CDR2 SNEGSKA (reference sequence). CDR3 size: 15 residues. The CDR3: CSAGGASGIPGELLF. As DNA, the CDR3 is TGCAGTGCTGGAGGGGCTAGCGGGATCCCCGGGGAGCTGCTTTTT.

This clonotype was detected ten times or more. The V call is TRBV2, the J call TRBJ2-3; 7 bases are shared with TRBD1. Germline V lookup: CDR1 SNHLY, CDR2 FYNNEI. V lost 4 bases, J lost 1 base, and 5 bases stayed unmatched. This CDR3 spans 15 amino acids. The CDR3 loop reads CASSGQGKGTDTQYF. CDR3 sequence (DNA): TGTGCCAGCAGTGGACAGGGTAAAGGCACAGATACGCAGTATTTT.

Many counts were recorded for this clonotype. The chain's CDR3 is CASRRTGGANYGYTF. CDR3 sequence (DNA): TGTGCCAGCAGGAGGACAGGGGGCGCTAACTATGGCTACACCTTC. The rearrangement uses TRBV7-2 and TRBJ1-2; TRBD1 matches 11 bases. J gave up 0 bases and V 6 bases, and 3 bases lay outside the gene matches. The CDR3 runs 15 residues. CDR1 is SGHTA and CDR2 is FQGNSA in the germline V gene.

This chain connects TRBV6-5 to TRBJ1-3, with D perhaps matching TRBD1 (6 bases). The V end lost 0 bases, the J end lost 3 bases, and 12 bases lay between the germline ends. This CDR3 contains 16 residues. From germline, CDR1 is MNHEY and CDR2 SVGAGI. Here the CDR3 DNA reads TGTGCCAGCAGTTACTCTGGGGGCCTGAATGGAAACACCATATATTTT. It yields the protein CASSYSGGLNGNTIYF.

The gene calls are TRBV7-9 and TRBJ2-1; TRBD1 or TRBD2 may be the D gene (7 bases each). Deletions cut 5 bases from V and 7 bases from J, with 12 bases between. This CDR3 is 13 amino acids long. Germline V gene lookup returns CDR1 SEHNR and CDR2 FQNEAQ (reference sequence). The CDR3 here is CASSLQGGNEQFF. The CDR3 DNA follows: TGTGCCAGCAGCCTCCAGGGGGGGAATGAGCAGTTCTTC.

This clonotype has a single count. This chain links TRBV12-5 with TRBJ2-3; D uncertain. Trimming removed 4 bases from V and 3 bases from J, with 5 bases in between. CDR3 length: 12 amino acids. CDR1 and CDR2 from the germline V gene are LGHNT and FRNRAP. In DNA, the CDR3 is TGTGCTAGTGGTTGGTTGACAGATACGCAGTATTTT. Its translation: CASGWLTDTQYF.

This clonotype was detected only once. The CDR3: CATSRVSGKAYNEQFF. In DNA, the CDR3 is TGTGCCACCAGCAGAGTGTCGGGGAAGGCCTACAATGAGCAGTTCTTC. The rearrangement links TRBV15 to TRBJ2-1, with D possibly matching TRBD2 (5 bases). The CDR3 spans 16 residues. The V end lost 1 base, the J end lost 2 bases, and 12 bases lay between the germline ends. From germline, CDR1 is LNHNV and CDR2 YYDKDF (reference sequence).

This clonotype was seen ten or more times. The chain carries TRBV6-1 and TRBJ2-3, with 11 positions matching TRBD2. Germline CDR1 and CDR2: MNHNS and SASEGT. Trimming took 6 bases from V and 2 from J; bases not matched to a gene: 4. The CDR3 spans 15 residues. The CDR3 loop is CASRKTSGNTDTQYF. The CDR3 nucleotides read TGTGCCAGCAGGAAGACTAGCGGGAACACAGATACGCAGTATTTT.

This clonotype was counted at least ten times. This chain joins TRBV15 and TRBJ2-2, with D maybe TRBD1 (6 bases). The germline V gene encodes CDR1 LNHNV and CDR2 YYDKDF (reference sequence). This CDR3 comprises 15 residues. Deletions cut 1 base from V and 8 bases from J, with 14 bases between. CDR3 amino acids: CATSRVDRMGGELFF. The DNA for the CDR3 is TGTGCCACCAGCAGAGTGGACAGAATGGGAGGGGAGCTGTTTTTT.